This TCR beta chain was sequenced for a study of blood T cell repertoires in COVID-19. The repertoire was sequenced with immunoSEQ multiplex PCR; TCRdb's copy has only in-frame clones and lacks some. Among 50,000 to 80,000 clones listed, around 89% were seen once. The CDR3 totals 16 residues. V was trimmed by 1 base and J by 6 bases, leaving 18 bases between them. Germline-derived CDR1 and CDR2 are LGHDT and YNNKEL (reference sequence). The sample was PBMCs or T cells enriched from blood (not recorded which). The TCR comes from a middle-aged woman who had recovered from COVID-19. J is TRBJ1-2 and V is TRBV3-1 (or the pseudogene TRBV3-2), with D possibly matching TRBD1 (5 bases). The CDR3 DNA follows: TGTGCCAGCAGCCAAGGGGCGGCAGGGCTAAAGGATGGCTACACCTTC. Translating it yields CASSQGAAGLKDGYTF.